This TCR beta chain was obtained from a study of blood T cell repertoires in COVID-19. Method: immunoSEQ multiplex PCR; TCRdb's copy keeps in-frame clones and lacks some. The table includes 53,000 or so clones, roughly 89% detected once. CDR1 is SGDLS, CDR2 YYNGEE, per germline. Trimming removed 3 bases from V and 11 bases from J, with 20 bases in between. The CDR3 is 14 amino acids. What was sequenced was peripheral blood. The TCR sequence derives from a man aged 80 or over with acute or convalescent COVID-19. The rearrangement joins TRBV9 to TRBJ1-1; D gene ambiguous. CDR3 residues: CASSGLSAPSEAFF. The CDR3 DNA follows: TGTGCCAGCAGCGGCCTTTCTGCGCCCTCGGAGGCTTTCTTT. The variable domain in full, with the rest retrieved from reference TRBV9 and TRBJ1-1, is DSGVTQTPKHLITATGQRVTLRCSPRSGDLSVYWYQQSLDQGLQFLIQYYNGEERAKGNILERFSAQQFPDLHSELNLSSLELGDSALYFCASSGLSAPSEAFFGQGTRLTVV.